A single sample gave rise to the 27 T cell receptor beta chains below, sequenced in a study of early T cells in non-severe SARS-CoV-2 infection. TCRdb itself ran the 5' RACE reads through MiXCR, one entry per CDR3 protein. The table records around 77,000 distinct CDR3 sequences, more than 4% of them present only once. The specimen was whole blood, collected at baseline. The receptors derive from an adult who was a healthcare worker with PCR-confirmed SARS-CoV-2 infection or an uninfected control (not recorded which).

This clonotype was seen only a few times. V gene TRBV12-5 combines with J gene TRBJ1-5; the D is unclear. This CDR3 is 14 amino acids long. Trimming shortened V by 7 bases and J by 3 bases, and 13 bases separated the two germline ends. The V gene's germline CDR1 is LGHNT and CDR2 FRNRAP. In nucleotides, the CDR3 is TGTGCTAGTGTGGGAGGGTTGTACAATCAGCCCCAGCATTTT. Translation: CASVGGLYNQPQHF. The full variable domain, rest sourced from reference TRBV12-5 and TRBJ1-5, is DARVTQTPRHKVTEMGQEVTMRCQPILGHNTVFWYRQTMMQGLELLAYFRNRAPLDDSGMPKDRFSAEMPDATLATLKIQPSEPRDSAVYFCASVGGLYNQPQHFGDGTRLSIL.

About this clonotype: A junction end diverges from the germline sequence, so it may reflect a read error. V usage is TRBV19 and J usage is TRBJ1-5; tentatively, D is TRBD1 (6 bases). In germline, CDR1 is LNHDA, CDR2 SQIVND (reference sequence). CDR3 length: 14 residues. CDR3 nucleotides: TGTGCCTGTAGCCAGACAGGAGGGGATCAGCCCCAGCATTTT. This translates into CACSQTGGDQPQHF.

This clonotype came up many times. Written as DNA, the CDR3 is TGTGCCAGCAGCCTGGAGTCCGGGTCTGGGGATACGCAGTATTTT. This sequence encodes CASSLESGSGDTQYF. The V and J genes are TRBV6-4 and TRBJ2-3; D is uncertain. V was cut by 6 bases and J by 6 bases, with 19 bases left in between. CDR3 length equals 15 residues. Germline V gives CDR1 MRHNA, CDR2 SNTAGT.

The chain employs TRBV28 and TRBJ1-6; 8 bases agree with TRBD1. Per the germline V gene, CDR1 is MDHEN and CDR2 is SYDVKM. V shed 5 bases and J 3 bases; nucleotides not matched to a gene: 6. The CDR3 has 16 amino acids. CDR3 residues: CASSEAGGGYNSPLHF. The CDR3 DNA follows: TGTGCCAGCAGTGAAGCAGGGGGCGGCTATAATTCACCCCTCCACTTT.

This clonotype was observed many times. The genes are TRBV12-3 or TRBV12-4 and TRBJ2-7; D remains ambiguous. Between the trimmed V and J ends, which lost 1 base and 4 bases, there was a span of 8 bases. The CDR3 has 13 amino acids. The CDR3: CASSLGAAYEQYF. CDR3 bases: TGTGCCAGCAGTTTAGGTGCCGCTTACGAGCAGTACTTC.

In this sample, this clonotype turned up a few times. The rearrangement uses TRBV15 and TRBJ2-3; TRBD2 might be the D (6 bases). The CDR3 is made up of 17 amino acids. Trimming cost V 0 bases and J 2 bases, with 15 bases left between them. Germline V lookup: CDR1 LNHNV, CDR2 YYDKDF (reference sequence). This chain's CDR3 is CATSRDGAGGNTDTQYF. DNA for the CDR3: TGTGCCACCAGCAGAGATGGAGCGGGCGGGAACACAGATACGCAGTATTTT. The full variable domain, with the rest looked up from reference TRBV15 and TRBJ2-3, is DAMVIQNPRYQVTQFGKPVTLSCSQTLNHNVMYWYQQKSSQAPKLLFHYYDKDFNNEADTPDNFQSRRPNTSFCFLDIRSPGLGDTAMYLCATSRDGAGGNTDTQYFGPGTRLTVL.

This clonotype has a count of ten or more. The rearrangement links TRBV7-9 to TRBJ1-2; 8 positions match TRBD1. The J segment lost 7 bases and the V segment lost 4 bases, leaving 5 bases of the junction unmatched. This CDR3 spans 13 amino acids. Germline V lookup: CDR1 SEHNR, CDR2 FQNEAQ (reference sequence). The CDR3 region has the DNA TGTGCCAGCAGCTCGCCGGGACAGGCTGGCTACACCTTC. Protein: CASSSPGQAGYTF.

The chain uses TRBV9 and TRBJ2-5; D could derive from TRBD1 or TRBD2 (5 bases each). Trimming left V 10 bases short and J 2 bases short, with 9 bases between. CDR1 SGDLS and CDR2 YYNGEE come from the germline V gene. The CDR3 covers 11 residues. The CDR3 region is CAWGGQETQYF. CDR3 DNA sequence: TGTGCCTGGGGCGGGCAAGAGACCCAGTACTTC. The full variable domain, completed using reference TRBV9 and TRBJ2-5, is DSGVTQTPKHLITATGQRVTLRCSPRSGDLSVYWYQQSLDQGLQFLIQYYNGEERAKGNILERFSAQQFPDLHSELNLSSLELGDSALYFCAWGGQETQYFGPGTRLLVL.

This clonotype was seen at least ten times. The genes are TRBV27 and TRBJ1-5; no definite D call. The CDR3 runs 13 residues. CDR1 and CDR2 (germline): MNHEY, SMNVEV (reference sequence). Trimming shortened V by 5 bases and J by 6 bases, and 11 bases separated the two germline ends. CDR3 nucleotide sequence: TGTGCCAGCAGTATACACCCAAGTCAGCCCCAGCATTTT. Protein sequence: CASSIHPSQPQHF.

This clonotype was counted between two and nine times. The chain is built from TRBV5-1 and TRBJ2-3; TRBD1 matches 7 bases. The CDR3 has 15 residues. V gave up 1 base and J gave up 3 bases; unmatched junction bases: 5. Germline values: CDR1 SGHRS, CDR2 YFSETQ. Here the CDR3 DNA reads TGCGCCAGCAGCTTGCAGGACAGGCGAACAGATACGCAGTATTTT. Encoded protein: CASSLQDRRTDTQYF.

Comment on this clonotype: The junction differs from germline at one of its ends, possibly a read error. This rearrangement joins TRBV6-6 to TRBJ2-1, with a possible D match to TRBD2 (5 bases). CDR1 and CDR2 from the germline V gene are MNHNY and SVGAGI (reference sequence). This CDR3 is 11 amino acids long. CDR3 sequence: CASSYSVHKVF. CDR3 nucleotide sequence: TGTGCCAGCAGTTATAGCGTTCACAAGGTCTTC.

In this sample, this clonotype turned up many times. The J gene is TRBJ2-1, the V gene TRBV27, with TRBD1 matching over 12 bases. Per germline, CDR1 MNHEY and CDR2 SMNVEV (reference sequence). V gave up 1 base and J gave up 8 bases; unmatched junction bases: 6. The length of the CDR3 is 16 residues. DNA for the CDR3: TGTGCCAGCAGTTTATTAGGGACAGGGGGCTTCTATGAGCAGTTCTTC. This sequence encodes CASSLLGTGGFYEQFF.

This clonotype was seen many times. The chain employs TRBV4-2 and TRBJ2-1; no definite D call. Germline CDR1 reads LGHNA; CDR2 reads YNFKEQ. CDR3 length: 13 amino acids. V gave up 0 bases and J gave up 5 bases, with 5 bases separating them. In nucleotides, the CDR3 is TGTGCCAGCAGCCAAGACCGAGACAATGAGCAGTTCTTC. Protein sequence: CASSQDRDNEQFF.

The sample holds many counts of this clonotype. This chain uses TRBV5-1 with TRBJ2-1, with TRBD2 matching over 9 bases. In germline, CDR1 is SGHRS, CDR2 YFSETQ. This CDR3 region has 16 residues. V was clipped by 1 base and J by 3 bases; unmatched bases: 5. The CDR3 bases are TGCGCCAGCAGCTTGTTGGCTAGCGGGAACTACAATGAGCAGTTCTTC. As protein: CASSLLASGNYNEQFF.

This clonotype showed up many times. The V and J genes are TRBV4-1 and TRBJ1-6, with 7 positions matching TRBD1. The length of the CDR3 is 15 residues. Germline lookup yields CDR1 MGHRA and CDR2 YSYEKL. V gave up 0 bases and J gave up 9 bases; unmatched junction bases: 5. In nucleotides, the CDR3 is TGCGCCAGCAGCCAAGATTGGAACAGGGGTTCACCCCTCCACTTT. It is translated as CASSQDWNRGSPLHF.

The chain couples TRBV6-5 to TRBJ2-2, with 7 bases identical to TRBD2. CDR3 length: 16 residues. CDR1 is MNHEY and CDR2 is SVGAGI in the germline V gene. V was clipped by 0 bases and J by 6 bases; unmatched bases: 7. CDR3 DNA: TGTGCCAGCAGTTACTCGGGGGTAGCGGGTGCCGGGGAGCTGTTTTTT. Residues: CASSYSGVAGAGELFF.

This clonotype was counted ten times or more. The chain links TRBV2 to TRBJ1-5; D unresolved. V shed 8 bases and J shed 4 bases, with 12 bases lying between them. The CDR3 is made up of 13 amino acids. The germline gives CDR1 SNHLY, CDR2 FYNNEI. CDR3 sequence (DNA): TGTGCCAGCTTGGCGACCCAAAATCAGCCCCAGCATTTT. Its protein product is CASLATQNQPQHF.

This chain links TRBV5-8 with TRBJ1-2; D is unclear. This CDR3 spans 13 amino acids. From germline, CDR1 is SGHTS and CDR2 YDEGEE. Trimming removed 4 bases at V and 1 base at J, with 8 bases between. CDR3 sequence reads: CASSLLNNYGYTF. DNA of the CDR3: TGTGCCAGCAGCCTTTTGAATAACTATGGCTACACCTTC.

The table lists this clonotype with many counts. The rearrangement joins TRBV23-1 to TRBJ2-1; D is uncertain. TRBV23-1 is assigned to the ORF class and has an uncertain function. V was clipped by 7 bases and J by 15 bases, with 7 bases between them. The CDR3 consists of 8 residues. Here the CDR3 reads CASTPGFF. The DNA for the CDR3 is TGCGCCAGCACCCCTGGGTTCTTC.

This clonotype was found a few times. The rearrangement links TRBV20-1 to TRBJ2-1, with 12 bases lining up with TRBD2. The germline gives CDR1 DFQATT, CDR2 SNEGSKA (reference sequence). After removal of 0 bases from V and 7 bases from J, the junction contained 13 bases not matched to a gene. The CDR3 is made up of 18 amino acids. CDR3 residues: CSARDRGLAGGPGNEQFF. CDR3 nucleotide sequence: TGCAGTGCTAGAGATCGAGGGCTAGCGGGAGGGCCTGGGAATGAGCAGTTCTTC.

This clonotype was seen repeatedly, ten times or more. The chain couples TRBV11-1 to TRBJ2-7, with TRBD1 matching 11 bases. The length of the CDR3 is 14 residues. V lost 5 bases, J lost 7 bases, and 7 bases stayed unmatched. The germline V gene encodes CDR1 SGHAT and CDR2 FQDESV (reference sequence). CDR3 sequence: CASSTGTGGREQYF. The CDR3 region has the DNA TGTGCCAGCAGCACGGGGACAGGGGGACGAGAGCAGTACTTC. Variable domain in full (rest from reference TRBV11-1 and TRBJ2-7): EAEVAQSPRYKITEKSQAVAFWCDPISGHATLYWYRQILGQGPELLVQFQDESVVDDSQLPKDRFSAERLKGVDSTLKIQPAELGDSAMYLCASSTGTGGREQYFGPGTRLTVT.

This clonotype has a count of ten or more. The V and J genes are TRBV27 and TRBJ2-4; the D gene is possibly TRBD2 (6 bases). Germline V CDR1 and CDR2: MNHEY, SMNVEV (reference sequence). The CDR3 has 15 residues. V was trimmed by 3 bases and J by 0 bases, leaving 9 bases between them. The CDR3 bases are TGTGCCAGCAGTTTGTCGGGAGTAGCCAAAAACATTCAGTACTTC. As protein: CASSLSGVAKNIQYF.

This clonotype was counted many times. V is TRBV3-1 and J is TRBJ2-5; D is unclear. The V gene lost 5 bases and the J gene lost 2 bases, with 9 bases spanning the gap. CDR1 is LGHDT and CDR2 is YNNKEL in the germline V gene (reference sequence). The CDR3 is 13 residues long. CDR3 protein: CASSMGPQETQYF. CDR3 coding DNA: TGTGCCAGCAGCATGGGCCCACAAGAGACCCAGTACTTC.

There are many counts of this clonotype. This rearrangement joins TRBV9 to TRBJ2-3; D perhaps matches TRBD2 (6 bases). Germline V CDR1 and CDR2: SGDLS, YYNGEE. This CDR3 spans 14 amino acids. The ends were cut back, 4 bases at V and 2 bases at J, with 11 bases in the middle. The CDR3 protein is CASSTTRLTDTQYF. In DNA form, the CDR3 reads TGTGCCAGCAGCACGACTAGACTCACAGATACGCAGTATTTT.

This clonotype was observed many times. Here the CDR3 DNA reads TGTGCCAGCTCTGAGGGCAATAGCGACTATGGCTACACCTTC. This sequence encodes CASSEGNSDYGYTF. The chain joins TRBV3-1 to TRBJ1-2; D gene uncertain. Per the germline V gene, CDR1 is LGHDT and CDR2 is YNNKEL (reference sequence). CDR3 size: 14 residues. V lost 8 bases and J 3 bases, leaving 16 bases between the germline ends.

The sample holds a few counts of this clonotype. The chain carries TRBV3-1 and TRBJ2-1; TRBD2 matches 7 bases. This CDR3 comprises 16 residues. CDR1 is LGHDT and CDR2 is YNNKEL in the germline V gene (reference sequence). V shed 6 bases, J shed 3 bases, and the junction held 11 bases outside the gene matches. This CDR3 is CASSLGTTSLYNEQFF. The CDR3 DNA reads as TGTGCCAGCAGTCTCGGGACTACATCGCTCTACAATGAGCAGTTCTTC.

This clonotype showed up many times. The V and J genes are TRBV7-6 and TRBJ2-3; unclear D gene. The germline V and J ends were trimmed by 2 bases and 0 bases, with 6 bases remaining between them. This CDR3 spans 14 amino acids. CDR1 SGHVS and CDR2 FNYEAQ come from the germline V gene. The CDR3 sequence: CASSLYPSTDTQYF. CDR3 DNA sequence: TGTGCCAGCAGCTTATACCCGAGCACAGATACGCAGTATTTT.